The 17 T cell receptor beta chains reported below all come from one sample, sequenced in a study of T cells after yellow fever vaccination. A single record per CDR3 protein comes from TCRdb applying MiXCR to the 5' RACE reads. The sample has around 360,000 distinct CDR3 sequences, more than 9% seen once. The sequenced sample was PBMCs, obtained on the day of the first yellow fever vaccination. The receptors come from a young man who received the YFV17D yellow fever vaccine.

CDR3: CASRDQYNEQFF. Here the CDR3 DNA reads TGTGCCAGCAGGGACCAATACAATGAGCAGTTCTTC. This chain connects TRBV2 to TRBJ2-1; D is unclear. The CDR3 consists of 12 residues. V shed 6 bases and J shed 4 bases, with 7 bases lying between them. CDR1 is SNHLY, CDR2 FYNNEI, per germline.

This clonotype was counted ten times or more. The rearrangement uses TRBV20-1 and TRBJ2-1; possibly TRBD2 for D (6 bases). V lost 0 bases to trimming and J lost 2 bases, with 11 bases between them. The CDR3 has 15 residues. The germline V gene has CDR1 DFQATT and CDR2 SNEGSKA (reference sequence). The chain's CDR3 is CSARDLAGPYNEQFF. In nucleotides, the CDR3 is TGCAGTGCTAGAGATTTGGCGGGGCCCTACAATGAGCAGTTCTTC.

Only one count was recorded for this clonotype. The J gene is TRBJ2-5, the V gene TRBV7-6, with D tentatively TRBD2 (6 bases). CDR1 and CDR2 (germline): SGHVS, FNYEAQ. Deletions cut 2 bases from V and 5 bases from J, with 12 bases between. The CDR3 loop spans 14 amino acids. The CDR3 here is CASSLRSREETQYF. The CDR3 region has the DNA TGTGCCAGCAGCTTAAGAAGCCGGGAGGAGACCCAGTACTTC.

In this sample, this clonotype turned up a few times. The DNA for the CDR3 is TGTGCCAGCACCCGACAGGGGGCTGAGGATACGCAGTATTTT. Residues: CASTRQGAEDTQYF. The gene calls are TRBV9 and TRBJ2-3, with TRBD1 matching 10 bases. V was pared by 6 bases and J by 6 bases, with 7 bases of the junction left unmatched. This CDR3 has 14 residues. Germline V lookup: CDR1 SGDLS, CDR2 YYNGEE.

The rearrangement joins TRBV7-3 to TRBJ2-3; D tentatively reads TRBD1 or TRBD2 (6 bases each). The germline V gene encodes CDR1 SGHTA and CDR2 FQGTGA. Trimming shortened V by 5 bases and J by 0 bases, and 21 bases separated the two germline ends. This CDR3 comprises 18 residues. The CDR3 region is CASSPGAGRFTSTDTQYF. The CDR3 DNA sequence: TGTGCCAGCAGCCCAGGGGCGGGGCGTTTCACTAGCACAGATACGCAGTATTTT. Complete variable domain (other parts from reference TRBV7-3 and TRBJ2-3): GAGVSQTPSNKVTEKGKYVELRCDPISGHTALYWYRQSLGQGPEFLIYFQGTGAADDSGLPNDRFFAVRPEGSVSTLKIQRTERGDSAVYLCASSPGAGRFTSTDTQYFGPGTRLTVL.

This clonotype was recorded a few times. This sequence joins TRBV7-2 and TRBJ2-1, with TRBD2 matching over 10 bases. J gave up 9 bases and V 4 bases, and 12 bases lay outside the gene matches. The CDR3 has 16 residues. Germline lookup yields CDR1 SGHTA and CDR2 FQGNSA. In DNA, the CDR3 is TGTGCCAGCAGCTCAGGGTCGAAGCGGGGGGGCGGTGAGCAGTTCTTC. Amino acid sequence: CASSSGSKRGGGEQFF.

This clonotype was observed a handful of times. This sequence joins TRBV10-3 and TRBJ2-7; D is uncertain. The CDR3 contains 13 residues. Germline V gene lookup returns CDR1 ENHRY and CDR2 SYGVKD. Trimming took off 5 bases at V and 4 bases at J, with 12 bases between the two ends. CDR3 protein: CAISPNTNYEQYV. The CDR3 DNA follows: TGTGCCATCAGTCCCAATACCAATTACGAGCAGTACGTC.

At least ten counts were recorded for this clonotype. V gene TRBV12-3 or TRBV12-4 combines with J gene TRBJ2-5, with D perhaps matching TRBD2 (5 bases). V lost 2 bases to trimming and J lost 2 bases, with 9 bases between them. There are 14 residues in the CDR3. CDR3 loop: CASSLSRVQETQYF. DNA for the CDR3: TGTGCCAGCAGTTTATCGAGGGTTCAAGAGACCCAGTACTTC.

This clonotype was observed at least ten times. This chain connects TRBV5-1 to TRBJ1-1; 7 nucleotides match TRBD1. Germline assignment: CDR1 SGHRS and CDR2 YFSETQ. The CDR3 spans 14 residues. After removal of 0 bases from V and 7 bases from J, the junction contained 6 bases not matched to a gene. The CDR3 sequence: CASSLETGSGEAFF. DNA of the CDR3: TGCGCCAGCAGCTTGGAGACAGGGTCGGGTGAAGCTTTCTTT.

This clonotype was seen a handful of times. The rearrangement links TRBV2 to TRBJ2-1; 9 nucleotides align to TRBD2. CDR3 length: 14 amino acids. CDR1 is SNHLY and CDR2 is FYNNEI in the germline V gene. Trimming took 7 bases from V and 6 from J; bases not matched to a gene: 7. The DNA for the CDR3 is TGTGCCAGCACGTTTGGCGGGGGGGTCAATGAGCAGTTCTTC. It is translated as CASTFGGGVNEQFF.

The chain uses TRBV20-1 and TRBJ2-5; D gene ambiguous. The length of the CDR3 is 14 residues. Germline CDR1 reads DFQATT; CDR2 reads SNEGSKA (reference sequence). V was pared by 4 bases and J by 5 bases, with 17 bases between. This CDR3 is CSANGLLQVETQYF. CDR3 bases: TGCAGTGCTAACGGTTTGCTCCAGGTGGAGACCCAGTACTTC.

CDR3 sequence: CSARDKTGAGNEQFF. DNA for the CDR3: TGCAGTGCTAGAGACAAGACAGGGGCCGGGAATGAGCAGTTCTTC. V gene TRBV20-1 combines with J gene TRBJ2-1; 8 bases agree with TRBD1. This CDR3 is built from 15 residues. The V segment lost 0 bases and the J segment 7 bases; nucleotides outside the gene matches: 8. Germline CDR1 is DFQATT and CDR2 is SNEGSKA (reference sequence).

The V gene is TRBV7-9, the J gene TRBJ1-2, with a tentative D call TRBD1 (6 bases). CDR3 length equals 14 residues. Germline V gene lookup returns CDR1 SEHNR and CDR2 FQNEAQ (reference sequence). Deletions cut 1 base from V and 5 bases from J, with 11 bases between. This CDR3 reads CASSLETGAYGYTF. CDR3 DNA: TGTGCCAGCAGCTTAGAGACAGGCGCGTATGGCTACACCTTC.

This clonotype was seen only a few times. This sequence joins TRBV6-1 and TRBJ1-5, with 10 bases lining up with TRBD1. Germline V gene data show CDR1 as MNHNS and CDR2 as SASEGT. V lost 4 bases to trimming and J lost 5 bases; unmatched junction nucleotides: 5. CDR3 length equals 15 residues. CDR3 region: CASSGQTGGDQPQHF. The CDR3 nucleotides read TGTGCCAGCAGTGGCCAGACAGGGGGCGATCAGCCCCAGCATTTT.

The CDR3 sequence is CASSSLAGGLETQYF. The CDR3, as DNA: TGTGCCAGCAGCTCCCTAGCGGGGGGGCTCGAGACCCAGTACTTC. The rearrangement uses TRBV13 and TRBJ2-5; 12 bases match TRBD2. V trimming: 4 bases; J trimming: 5 bases; junction bases outside the gene matches: 5. Germline CDR1 is PRHDT and CDR2 is FYEKMQ (reference sequence). CDR3 length: 15 residues. The variable domain in full, with the rest retrieved from reference TRBV13 and TRBJ2-5, is AAGVIQSPRHLIKEKRETATLKCYPIPRHDTVYWYQQGPGQDPQFLISFYEKMQSDKGSIPDRFSAQQFSDYHSELNMSSLELGDSALYFCASSSLAGGLETQYFGPGTRLLVL.

This clonotype was found a few times. The V call is TRBV6-2 or TRBV6-3, the J call TRBJ2-1; TRBD2 matches 9 bases. V shed 0 bases, J shed 10 bases, and the junction held 7 bases outside the gene matches. From germline, CDR1 is MNHEY and CDR2 SVGEGT. CDR3 size: 15 residues. As DNA, the CDR3 is TGTGCCAGCAGTTACTCGAAGCTAGCGGGGAGGGAGCAGTTCTTC. Encoded protein: CASSYSKLAGREQFF.

V gene TRBV20-1 combines with J gene TRBJ1-4; TRBD1 is a possible D gene (5 bases). Germline lookup yields CDR1 DFQATT and CDR2 SNEGSKA (reference sequence). V dropped 4 bases and J dropped 2 bases, with 8 bases sitting between them. The CDR3 is 13 amino acids. CDR3 region: CSAIGATNEKLFF. The CDR3 DNA reads TGCAGTGCTATCGGGGCGACTAATGAAAAACTGTTTTTT.